Below, one TCR beta chain is given with its context. What it recognizes is unknown. Here immunoSEQ multiplex PCR was the method, and the copy in TCRdb shows in-frame clones only, minus some. The data contain 75,000 to 100,000 clones, 80% to 90% of them singletons. The sample comes from a study of T cell responses to AZD1222 COVID-19 vaccine. Findings and caveats of the study: Sampling that yielded the repertoires occurred only after the peak T cell response. A mostly white British donor set with more females was recruited, and clonal diversity was possibly underestimated. Vaccine-associated CD4 TCRs ranged over spike, dominating at 160-218 and 743-854.

The CDR3 is 15 residues long. Per the germline V gene, CDR1 is SSHAT and CDR2 is FNYEAQ (reference sequence). The trim removed 5 bases at V and 4 bases at J, leaving 4 bases unmatched. The chain recombines TRBV7-7 with TRBJ2-2, with TRBD2 matching over 10 bases. The sequenced sample was peripheral blood, obtained on day 0 of MenACWY control vaccination. The TCR comes from an adult in good health. As DNA, the CDR3 is TGTGCCAGCAGCCCTCAGCGGGGGGGCACCGGGGAGCTGTTTTTT. It encodes CASSPQRGGTGELFF.